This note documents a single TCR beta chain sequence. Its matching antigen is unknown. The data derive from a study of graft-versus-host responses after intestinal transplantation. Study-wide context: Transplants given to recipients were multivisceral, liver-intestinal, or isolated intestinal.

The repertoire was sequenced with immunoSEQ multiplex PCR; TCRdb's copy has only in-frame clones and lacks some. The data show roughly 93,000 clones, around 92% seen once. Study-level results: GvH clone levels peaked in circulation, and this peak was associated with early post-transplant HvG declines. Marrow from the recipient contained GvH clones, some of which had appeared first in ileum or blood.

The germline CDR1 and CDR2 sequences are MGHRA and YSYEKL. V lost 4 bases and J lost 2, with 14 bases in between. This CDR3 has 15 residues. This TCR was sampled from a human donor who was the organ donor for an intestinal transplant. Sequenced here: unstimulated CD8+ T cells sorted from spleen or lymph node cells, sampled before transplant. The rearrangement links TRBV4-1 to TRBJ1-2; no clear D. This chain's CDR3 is CASSPRYGSNYGYTF. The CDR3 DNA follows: TGCGCCAGCAGCCCCCGATACGGGTCGAACTATGGCTACACCTTC.